This T cell receptor beta chain is drawn from a study of T cells in Graves' hyperthyroidism and ophthalmopathy. Study-wide findings and caveats: Most thyroid clonotypes with frequency above 0.001 were detected in blood.

V was trimmed by 5 bases and J by 5 bases, leaving 12 bases between them. The CDR3 is made up of 13 amino acids. Germline V lookup: CDR1 SNHLY, CDR2 FYNNEI. This clonotype was found many times. The antigen remains unidentified. The investigators amplified TCR beta CDR3 regions from RNA transcripts. RT-PCR in the first round (using the HTBI primer set) targeted the TCR CDR3. TCRdb used MiXCR to reprocess the multiplex PCR reads, holding one entry per CDR3 protein. The repertoire holds approximately 590,000 distinct CDR3 sequences, with around 42% as singletons. Stable Graves' hyperthyroidism meant no ophthalmopathy progression within 18 months. Each patient was aged 18 to 65 and had newly diagnosed hyperthyroidism of under 2 months' duration.

V usage is TRBV2 and J usage is TRBJ1-2; TRBD1 is a possible D gene (5 bases). This receptor was taken from a woman aged 18-29 years with Graves' hyperthyroidism. Material: peripheral blood or thyroid tissue (not recorded which). CDR3 residues: CASSKGGGYGYTF. CDR3 DNA: TGTGCCAGCAGTAAGGGCGGGGGGTATGGCTACACCTTC.